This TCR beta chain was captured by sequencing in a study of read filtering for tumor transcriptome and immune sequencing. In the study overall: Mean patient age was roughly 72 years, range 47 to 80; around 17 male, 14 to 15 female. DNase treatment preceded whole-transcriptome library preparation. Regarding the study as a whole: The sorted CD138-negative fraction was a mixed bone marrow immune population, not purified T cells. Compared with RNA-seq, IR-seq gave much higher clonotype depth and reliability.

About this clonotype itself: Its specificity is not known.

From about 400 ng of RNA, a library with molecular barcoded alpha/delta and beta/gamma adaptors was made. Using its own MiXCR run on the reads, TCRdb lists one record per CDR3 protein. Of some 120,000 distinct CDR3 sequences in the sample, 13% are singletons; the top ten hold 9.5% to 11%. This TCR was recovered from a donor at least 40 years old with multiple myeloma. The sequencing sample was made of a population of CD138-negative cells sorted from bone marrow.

The chain's CDR3 is CASSYRDQPQHF. DNA of the CDR3: TGTGCCAGCAGCTACCGGGATCAGCCCCAGCATTTT. The chain recombines TRBV5-8 with TRBJ1-5; D unclear. This CDR3 has 12 amino acids. Trimming removed 3 bases at V and 5 bases at J, with 6 bases between. Germline V gene lookup returns CDR1 SGHTS and CDR2 YDEGEE.